Shown below are 10 T cell receptor beta chains from a single sample sequenced in a study of T cell repertoires in cytomegalovirus infection (dated by TCRdb to between 2019 and 2020). Instrument on record: Illumina HiSeq 1500. The public reads were reanalyzed by TCRdb: fastp trimming at Q25, MiXCR alignment, in-frame beta chains only. One record per CDR3 amino acid sequence lists the most common genes and DNA. The sample table records around 300,000 distinct CDR3 sequences; roughly 24% of these occur just once. The top ten clonotypes cover approximately 15% of the sample. Source material: PBMCs. The origin of the receptors is a human donor in good health (CMV status not recorded). Some clones in this sample may be carry-over from other donors' samples.

The J gene is TRBJ2-7, the V gene TRBV29-1; 8 bases fit TRBD2. With 6 bases clipped from V and 3 bases from J, the junction kept 10 bases outside the gene matches. The germline gives CDR1 SQVTM, CDR2 ANQGSEA. This CDR3 is built from 14 residues. CDR3 coding DNA: TGCAGCGTACGCCGGGAGGGGGGGTTCTACGAGCAGTACTTC. Protein product: CSVRREGGFYEQYF.

This clonotype showed up many times. The gene calls are TRBV7-2 and TRBJ2-7, with TRBD2 matching 10 bases. The germline V gene has CDR1 SGHTA and CDR2 FQGNSA. After removal of 0 bases from V and 7 bases from J, the junction contained 6 bases not matched to a gene. This CDR3 comprises 15 residues. The CDR3 DNA follows: TGTGCCAGCAGCTTAGCGCATAGCGGGAGGTTGGAGCAGTACGTC. It codes for CASSLAHSGRLEQYV.

The chain has TRBV5-1 and TRBJ1-2, with a possible D match to TRBD1 (6 bases). Germline lookup yields CDR1 SGHRS and CDR2 YFSETQ. This CDR3 spans 14 amino acids. The V end lost 4 bases, the J end lost 2 bases, and 12 bases lay between the germline ends. In DNA form, the CDR3 reads TGCGCCAGCAGCGGGGACACCCAGAACTATGGCTACACCTTC. It translates to CASSGDTQNYGYTF.

Turning to this clonotype: An end of the junction differs from the germline gene, which may be a read error. The chain links TRBV20-1 to TRBJ2-7, with 11 bases lining up with TRBD1. CDR3 size: 14 residues. Looked up from germline, CDR1 is DFQATT and CDR2 is SNEGSKA (reference sequence). The CDR3 coding sequence is TGCAGCGCTAGTAAGGGACAGGGGGCCTACGAGCAGTACTTC. Encoded protein: CSASKGQGAYEQYF.

The J gene is TRBJ2-6, the V gene TRBV20-1; D may be TRBD1 or TRBD2 (7 bases each). The CDR3 consists of 17 residues. The V and J ends lost 5 bases and 1 base respectively, with 18 bases between them. Germline CDR1 is DFQATT and CDR2 is SNEGSKA (reference sequence). This chain's CDR3 is CSAWEGARGSGANVLTF. The CDR3 DNA reads TGCAGTGCTTGGGAGGGGGCACGGGGGTCTGGGGCCAACGTCCTGACTTTC.

This chain joins TRBV7-2 and TRBJ2-1, with D tentatively TRBD2 (6 bases). Looked up from germline, CDR1 is SGHTA and CDR2 is FQGNSA. CDR3 length: 16 amino acids. V was clipped by 5 bases and J by 4 bases, with 18 bases between them. The CDR3 nucleotides are TGTGCCAGCAGCGTCCGTGGGGGGTATAATTACAATGAGCAGTTCTTC. It is translated as CASSVRGGYNYNEQFF.

This clonotype has a handful of counts. The chain links TRBV6-5 to TRBJ1-2; weak D call: TRBD1 (6 bases). The CDR3 is 14 amino acids. Germline V lookup: CDR1 MNHEY, CDR2 SVGAGI. Trimming left V 8 bases short and J 7 bases short, with 20 bases between. DNA of the CDR3: TGTGCCAGCGGGGGGAACACTGCGGGGGCTGGCTACACCTTC. Its protein is CASGGNTAGAGYTF.

This clonotype came up a few times. The chain recombines TRBV11-3 with TRBJ2-1, with D possibly matching TRBD1 (5 bases). Germline CDR1 and CDR2: SGHNT and YENEEA. There are 15 residues in the CDR3. The V end lost 0 bases, the J end lost 4 bases, and 10 bases lay between the germline ends. DNA for the CDR3: TGTGCCAGCAGCTTAGACCCAGGGCGGTACAATGAGCAGTTCTTC. This gives the protein CASSLDPGRYNEQFF. The full variable domain, with the rest looked up from reference TRBV11-3 and TRBJ2-1, is EAGVVQSPRYKIIEKKQPVAFWCNPISGHNTLYWYLQNLGQGPELLIRYENEEAVDDSQLPKDRFSAERLKGVDSTLKIQPAELGDSAVYLCASSLDPGRYNEQFFGPGTRLTVL.

The V gene is TRBV7-9, the J gene TRBJ2-2; D unresolved. CDR1 and CDR2 (germline): SEHNR, FQNEAQ (reference sequence). The CDR3 is 15 amino acids. V was trimmed by 3 bases and J by 0 bases, leaving 8 bases between them. The DNA of the CDR3 is TGTGCCAGCAGCTTTTCAGCAGCGAACACCGGGGAGCTGTTTTTT. It yields the protein CASSFSAANTGELFF.

The chain uses TRBV5-3 and TRBJ1-6; 7 bases fit TRBD1. TRBV5-3 is given ORF status, its function remaining uncertain. The CDR3 is made up of 15 amino acids. The V segment lost 8 bases and the J segment 9 bases; nucleotides outside the gene matches: 14. DNA of the CDR3: TGTGCCAGCAGCATCCACAGGGGACTGGGTTCACCCCTCCACTTT. Its translation is CASSIHRGLGSPLHF.